A single sample is the source of the 9 T cell receptor beta chains below, sequenced in a study of T cell responses to AZD1222 COVID-19 vaccine. Only in-frame clones appear in the TCRdb table, and some are missing; sequencing was by immunoSEQ multiplex PCR. Of under 100,000 clones listed, just over 90% are singletons. Here the sequenced sample was peripheral blood, taken on day 0 of MenACWY control vaccination. All receptors come from an adult in good health.

The chain combines TRBV7-2 with TRBJ1-1, with a possible D match to TRBD1 (5 bases). The CDR3 extends over 15 amino acids. CDR1 SGHTA and CDR2 FQGNSA come from the germline V gene. V lost 5 bases to trimming and J lost 3 bases, with 16 bases between them. CDR3 nucleotide sequence: TGTGCCAGCAGCGGAGTTGACACAGGTTACACTGAAGCTTTCTTT. Its protein product is CASSGVDTGYTEAFF.

CDR3 DNA: TGTGCCAGCAGCTCCGAGGGGGGACGGGGTACGCAGTATTTT. It yields the protein CASSSEGGRGTQYF. This chain connects TRBV7-2 to TRBJ2-3; either TRBD1 or TRBD2 may supply D (6 bases each). The CDR3 is 14 amino acids. Germline assignment: CDR1 SGHTA and CDR2 FQGNSA. The germline V and J ends were trimmed by 4 bases and 8 bases, with 16 bases remaining between them.

In this sample, this clone turned up a few times. J is TRBJ1-2 and V is TRBV6-5; D gene ambiguous. Germline CDR1 and CDR2: MNHEY and SVGAGI. Trimming shortened V by 7 bases and J by 4 bases, and 13 bases separated the two germline ends. The CDR3 has 13 amino acids. The DNA for the CDR3 is TGTGCCAGCAAGACCGTGCGCTCCTATGGCTACACCTTC. Amino acid sequence: CASKTVRSYGYTF.

The rearrangement links TRBV28 to TRBJ1-2, with D maybe TRBD1 (6 bases). Germline lookup yields CDR1 MDHEN and CDR2 SYDVKM. The CDR3 covers 16 residues. Trimming took off 6 bases at V and 3 bases at J, with 20 bases between the two ends. The CDR3 coding sequence is TGTGCCAGCAGCCTGGGGGACGCTAGACAGGACTATGGCTACACCTTC. Amino acids: CASSLGDARQDYGYTF.

Worth noting for this clone: The conserved phenylalanine or tryptophan normally closing the CDR3 is absent here, so this likely arose from a read error. The rearrangement uses TRBV6-5 and TRBJ2-7; no clear D gene. Germline lookup yields CDR1 MNHEY and CDR2 SVGAGI. The CDR3 length is 15 residues. V was trimmed by 0 bases and J by 3 bases, leaving 12 bases between them. CDR3: CASSYSNMGFYEQYL. The CDR3 nucleotides read TGTGCCAGCAGTTACTCGAATATGGGTTTCTACGAGCAGTACCTC.

V usage is TRBV9 and J usage is TRBJ2-5, with D tentatively TRBD2 (5 bases). Looked up from germline, CDR1 is SGDLS and CDR2 is YYNGEE. CDR3 length: 14 amino acids. V was pared by 6 bases and J by 5 bases, with 17 bases between. The CDR3 is CASNRGPNGETQYF. The CDR3 bases are TGTGCCAGCAACCGGGGTCCTAATGGGGAGACCCAGTACTTC.

The V call is TRBV20-1, the J call TRBJ1-6; D is unclear. Germline CDR1 and CDR2: DFQATT and SNEGSKA (reference sequence). Trimming cost V 3 bases and J 8 bases, with 11 bases left between them. CDR3 length equals 13 residues. CDR3 coding DNA: TGCAGTGCTAGTTCCTCGAGGGATTCACCCCTCCACTTT. Its protein is CSASSSRDSPLHF.

The chain has TRBV5-6 and TRBJ2-5; a weak D match, TRBD2 (5 bases). The CDR3 length is 13 residues. Germline V gives CDR1 SGHDT, CDR2 YYEEEE. Deletions cut 4 bases from V and 2 bases from J, with 9 bases between. The CDR3 DNA is TGTGCCAGCAGCCGGACTCTGCAAGAGACCCAGTACTTC. Protein: CASSRTLQETQYF.

This chain connects TRBV7-8 to TRBJ2-2, with TRBD1 as a possible D gene (5 bases). The germline gives CDR1 SGHVS, CDR2 FQNEAQ. The CDR3 spans 14 residues. V lost 6 bases to trimming and J lost 6 bases, with 14 bases between them. CDR3 in DNA: TGTGCCAGCAGATGGCAGGGTGGCGCCGGGGAGCTGTTTTTT. It specifies CASRWQGGAGELFF. Together with reference TRBV7-8 and TRBJ2-2, the CDR3 gives the full variable domain: GAGVSQSPRYKVAKRGQDVALRCDPISGHVSLFWYQQALGQGPEFLTYFQNEAQLDKSGLPSDRFFAERPEGSVSTLKIQRTQQEDSAVYLCASRWQGGAGELFFGEGSRLTVL.